The source of this T cell receptor beta chain is a study of OX40 agonist ivuxolimab in advanced cancers. Looking at the study overall: Patients in dose escalation had liver, melanoma, kidney or head and neck cancers. General study points: Expanded clones were, on average, more numerous in CD8+ T cells than in CD4+.

The V and J ends lost 3 bases and 0 bases respectively, with 9 bases between them. This CDR3 has 15 amino acids. The germline gives CDR1 MNHNS, CDR2 SASEGT. TCRdb's copy holds only in-frame clones and misses some; the assay was immunoSEQ multiplex PCR. Of tens of thousands of clones in the sample, around nine tenths are singletons; the top ten hold more than 6.5%. Only a few counts were recorded for this clone. The antigen is not known. The gene calls are TRBV6-1 and TRBJ1-5; no clear D gene. The sequencing here drew on CD4+ or CD8+ T cells sorted from blood, taken in a trial of the OX40 agonist ivuxolimab. This TCR was sampled from an adult with an advanced solid tumor such as melanoma, head and neck, liver or kidney cancer. The CDR3 DNA is TGTGCCAGCAGTGAGGGAGGGTATAGCAATCAGCCCCAGCATTTT. It codes for CASSEGGYSNQPQHF.